The clone carrying this T cell receptor beta chain was observed at least ten times. Its antigen remains unknown. V dropped 5 bases and J dropped 1 base, with 11 bases sitting between them. The CDR3 extends over 13 amino acids. Germline V gives CDR1 GTSNPN, CDR2 SVGIG (reference sequence). This sample stems from a study of T cells in Graves' hyperthyroidism and ophthalmopathy. General study findings and limits: Appearing also in blood were most of the thyroid clonotypes expanded above 0.001. Model-based prediction identified ophthalmopathy a median about 6.8 months prior to its onset.

RNA transcripts provided the source from which TCR beta CDR3 regions were amplified. HTBI primers were used for first-round RT-PCR of the TCR CDR3. TCRdb reprocessed the multiplex PCR reads with MiXCR, giving one entry per CDR3 protein. The sample shows about 270,000 distinct CDR3 sequences, roughly 15% of them seen only once. The chain joins TRBV30 to TRBJ1-1; D is uncertain. Material: blood. This receptor was identified in a woman in her forties or fifties with Graves' hyperthyroidism that later progressed to Graves' ophthalmopathy. CDR3: CAWVWVANTEAFF. The CDR3 coding sequence is TGTGCCTGGGTCTGGGTTGCGAACACTGAAGCTTTCTTT.